The 15 T cell receptor beta chains below come from one sample, sequenced in a study of Graves' ophthalmopathy and Graves' hyperthyroidism. Amplification of the TCR beta CDR3 regions used RNA transcripts (as template). RT-PCR in the first round used HTBI primers; a second-round multiplex PCR followed. Via MiXCR, TCRdb re-called the multiplex PCR reads, giving one row per CDR3 protein. The table lists about 210,000 distinct CDR3 sequences, under 30% of them singletons. Sample: peripheral blood. The receptor set was obtained from a man in his fifties or sixties with Graves' ophthalmopathy.

This clonotype has ten or more counts. The chain couples TRBV4-1 to TRBJ2-5; the D gene is possibly TRBD2 (6 bases). V gave up 1 base and J gave up 2 bases, with 14 bases separating them. Germline V gene data show CDR1 as MGHRA and CDR2 as YSYEKL. The CDR3 has 16 amino acids. The DNA for the CDR3 is TGCGCCAGCAGCCAAGGGGTTGGGACTTCGCAAGAGACCCAGTACTTC. This sequence encodes CASSQGVGTSQETQYF.

The sample holds many counts of this clonotype. CDR3 in DNA: TGTGCCAGCAGCTTTCCCGCGGGACAGGGTAAAAACGAGCAGTACTTC. Amino acids: CASSFPAGQGKNEQYF. The chain couples TRBV7-2 to TRBJ2-7, with 9 bases fitting TRBD1. CDR3 length equals 16 residues. Trimming at V came to 3 bases and at J to 5 bases, leaving 11 bases not matched to a gene. CDR1 SGHTA and CDR2 FQGNSA come from the germline V gene. The full variable domain, its missing parts supplied by reference TRBV7-2 and TRBJ2-7, is GAGVSQSPSNKVTEKGKDVELRCDPISGHTALYWYRQSLGQGLEFLIYFQGNSAPDKSGLPSDRFSAERTGGSVSTLTIQRTQQEDSAVYLCASSFPAGQGKNEQYFGPGTRLTVT.

This clonotype was seen many times. V and J are TRBV6-6 and TRBJ2-2; 7 bases are a match to TRBD1. The CDR3 consists of 14 residues. The germline gives CDR1 MNHNY, CDR2 SVGAGI (reference sequence). The trim removed 8 bases at V and 6 bases at J, leaving 9 bases unmatched. In nucleotides, the CDR3 is TGTGCCAGCGGGGTAGAGGGGGCCGCCGGGGAGCTGTTTTTT. It encodes CASGVEGAAGELFF.

This clonotype has ten or more counts. The chain joins TRBV12-3 or TRBV12-4 to TRBJ2-7; either TRBD1 or TRBD2 may supply D (5 bases each). The V gene lost 5 bases and the J gene lost 2 bases, with 16 bases spanning the gap. This CDR3 is 15 amino acids long. The CDR3 reads CASSPQAGTTYEQYF. The CDR3, as DNA: TGTGCCAGCAGTCCCCAGGCCGGGACGACCTACGAGCAGTACTTC.

The J gene is TRBJ2-5, the V gene TRBV6-1; TRBD2 agrees at 12 bases. The CDR3 is 16 amino acids. CDR1 is MNHNS and CDR2 is SASEGT in the germline V gene. With V trimmed by 0 bases and J by 2 bases, 1 base remained unmatched. In DNA form, the CDR3 reads TGTGCCAGCAGTGAAGCGACTAGCGGGAGACAAGAGACCCAGTACTTC. It translates to CASSEATSGRQETQYF.

This clonotype was detected many times. The rearrangement uses TRBV28 and TRBJ2-7; no clear D. This CDR3 spans 14 amino acids. Germline values: CDR1 MDHEN, CDR2 SYDVKM. Trimming shortened V by 5 bases and J by 3 bases, and 14 bases separated the two germline ends. As DNA, the CDR3 is TGTGCCAGCAGTCGCAACGACGGCCACTACGAGCAGTACTTC. This encodes CASSRNDGHYEQYF.

This clonotype was counted many times. The CDR3 DNA follows: TGTGCCAGCAGTCGGACAGGGAATCAGCCCCAGCATTTT. It is translated as CASSRTGNQPQHF. The chain recombines TRBV6-5 with TRBJ1-5; 8 bases agree with TRBD1. The trim removed 5 bases at V and 4 bases at J, leaving 1 base unmatched. The CDR3 runs to 13 residues. Germline-derived CDR1 and CDR2 are MNHEY and SVGAGI.

The chain carries TRBV4-1 and TRBJ2-4; D perhaps matches TRBD2 (5 bases). Trimming took off 3 bases at V and 1 base at J, with 7 bases between the two ends. The CDR3 covers 14 residues. Germline V CDR1 and CDR2: MGHRA, YSYEKL. CDR3 sequence: CASSHGGAKNIQYF. CDR3 nucleotides: TGCGCCAGCAGCCACGGCGGGGCCAAAAACATTCAGTACTTC.

This clonotype was found many times. This chain joins TRBV6-1 and TRBJ2-6; a weak D match, TRBD1 (6 bases). Germline V gives CDR1 MNHNS, CDR2 SASEGT. The CDR3 length is 15 residues. V was pared by 10 bases and J by 0 bases, with 13 bases between. The CDR3 coding sequence is TGTGCCACAGGGGAAGGTAGCTCTGGGGCCAACGTCCTGACTTTC. This encodes CATGEGSSGANVLTF.

This clonotype was detected many times. The chain carries TRBV5-1 and TRBJ2-3; possibly TRBD2 for D (5 bases). The CDR3 has 12 amino acids. With 2 bases removed from V and 5 bases from J, the gap between germline ends came to 6 bases. CDR1 is SGHRS, CDR2 YFSETQ, per germline. CDR3 region: CASSFGVDTQYF. DNA of the CDR3: TGCGCCAGCAGCTTCGGGGTAGATACGCAGTATTTT.

V usage is TRBV7-9 and J usage is TRBJ2-5; the match to TRBD2 covers 14 bases. The CDR3 runs 16 residues. Trimming removed 3 bases from V and 5 bases from J; junction bases left unmatched: 5. The V gene's germline CDR1 is SEHNR and CDR2 FQNEAQ (reference sequence). CDR3 in DNA: TGTGCCAGCAGCTTCGGACTAGCGGGGGGCGGGGAGACCCAGTACTTC. Residues: CASSFGLAGGGETQYF.

The V gene is TRBV11-2, the J gene TRBJ2-2; no firm D call. V lost 3 bases to trimming and J lost 4 bases, with 12 bases between them. The germline CDR1 and CDR2 sequences are SGHAT and FQNNGV. This CDR3 contains 15 residues. CDR3 in DNA: TGTGCCAGCAGCTTCGGCAGGATAGGCACCGGGGAGCTGTTTTTT. It specifies CASSFGRIGTGELFF.

This clonotype was detected a few times. The chain has TRBV3-1 and TRBJ2-5, with 7 bases aligning to TRBD2. Per the germline V gene, CDR1 is LGHDT and CDR2 is YNNKEL (reference sequence). The CDR3 covers 15 residues. Germline trimming cut 3 bases from V and 7 bases from J; bases unmatched to any gene: 11. CDR3 loop: CASSHQSDGGLTQYF. In nucleotides, the CDR3 is TGTGCCAGCAGCCATCAATCGGACGGGGGGTTGACCCAGTACTTC.

This clonotype occurred many times. V gene TRBV7-2 combines with J gene TRBJ2-7; D gene unclear. The V end was cut by 1 base, the J end by 1 base, with 8 bases between. This CDR3 has 14 residues. CDR1 and CDR2 from the germline V gene are SGHTA and FQGNSA. CDR3 coding DNA: TGTGCCAGCAGCTTAGAATACGGGTCCTACGAGCAGTACTTC. Translated, it gives CASSLEYGSYEQYF.

The chain combines TRBV12-5 with TRBJ2-5; no reliable D call. The length of the CDR3 is 15 residues. Trimming pared 1 base from V and 1 base from J, leaving 10 bases between. CDR1 LGHNT and CDR2 FRNRAP come from the germline V gene. CDR3 region: CASGLGQAFQETQYF. The CDR3 DNA reads as TGTGCTAGTGGTTTGGGCCAGGCCTTCCAAGAGACCCAGTACTTC. Using reference TRBV12-5 and TRBJ2-5 for the parts outside the CDR3, the full variable domain is DARVTQTPRHKVTEMGQEVTMRCQPILGHNTVFWYRQTMMQGLELLAYFRNRAPLDDSGMPKDRFSAEMPDATLATLKIQPSEPRDSAVYFCASGLGQAFQETQYFGPGTRLLVL.